This TCR beta chain was retrieved from a study of blood T cell repertoires in COVID-19. Across the whole study: T cells, B-cell-depleted T cells, or PBMCs provided the cDNA or gDNA that served as material.

TCRdb's table, derived via immunoSEQ multiplex PCR, lists solely in-frame clones and lacks some. The table includes about 240,000 clones, roughly four fifths detected once. CDR1 is MNHEY, CDR2 SVGAGI, per germline. The CDR3 has 14 amino acids. V was trimmed by 2 bases and J by 0 bases, leaving 7 bases between them. The genes are TRBV6-5 and TRBJ1-2; possibly TRBD1 for D (5 bases). The sequence was obtained from a woman in her sixties with active or convalescent COVID-19. Sequencing input: peripheral blood. Here the CDR3 DNA reads TGTGCCAGCAGTTACGACAGCACTAACTATGGCTACACCTTC. It specifies CASSYDSTNYGYTF.